Given below is one T cell receptor beta chain in context. Its specificity is unknown. This specimen comes from a study of long-term antiretroviral therapy in people with HIV. Overall study results and limits: Spans of CDR3 length were tighter for HIV repertoires than for controls. Nothing was known about ART adherence, viral resistance or changes in therapy. Diversity increased after ART yet remained lower than in transplant donor controls.

J was trimmed by 2 bases and V by 6 bases; bases with no gene match: 12. This CDR3 is built from 16 residues. Germline lookup yields CDR1 SQVTM and CDR2 ANQGSEA. The authors ran the immunoSEQ assay, v3.0, at survey level. Method: immunoSEQ multiplex PCR; TCRdb's copy keeps in-frame clones and lacks some. The data show around 20,000 clones, about 74% seen once. The TCR originated in a man between 18 and 35 years old with HIV. Source: unsorted PBMCs, taken 0.5 years before starting antiretroviral therapy. This chain joins TRBV29-1 and TRBJ1-2; 10 nucleotides match TRBD1. Written as DNA, the CDR3 is TGCAGCGTCTCCAAACCGGGACAGGGGAAAAACTATGGCTACACCTTC. Its translation is CSVSKPGQGKNYGYTF.